This TCR beta chain appears in the sequencing data of a study of blood T cell repertoires in COVID-19. Those who participated ranged in age from roughly 18 to 100 years and resided in under 25 US areas. Categorization into cohorts depended on clinical history that participants reported. This clone has a single count. Data came from immunoSEQ multiplex PCR; TCRdb stores just in-frame clones and leaves some out. Among under 300,000 clones, just under 90% were seen once, and the ten largest hold 1.5% to 2%. Germline-derived CDR1 and CDR2 are KGHSH and LQKENI. V dropped 4 bases and J dropped 5 bases, with 12 bases sitting between them. The CDR3 has 13 residues.

The receptor comes from a woman in her sixties or seventies who had recovered from COVID-19. Material for sequencing was PBMCs or T cells enriched from blood (not recorded which). V usage is TRBV18 and J usage is TRBJ2-7; D gene uncertain. The CDR3 region is CASSRLDGNEQYF. CDR3 sequence (DNA): TGTGCCAGCTCACGTCTAGATGGAAACGAGCAGTACTTC.